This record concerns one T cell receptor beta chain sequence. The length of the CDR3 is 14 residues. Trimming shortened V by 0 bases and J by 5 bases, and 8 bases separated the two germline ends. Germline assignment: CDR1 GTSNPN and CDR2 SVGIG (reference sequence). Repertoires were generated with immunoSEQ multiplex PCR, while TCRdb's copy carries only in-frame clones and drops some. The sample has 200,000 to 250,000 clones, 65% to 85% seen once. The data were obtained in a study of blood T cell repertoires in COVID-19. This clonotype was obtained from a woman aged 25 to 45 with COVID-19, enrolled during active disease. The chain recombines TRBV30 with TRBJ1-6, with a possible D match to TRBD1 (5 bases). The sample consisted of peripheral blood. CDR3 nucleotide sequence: TGTGCCTGGAGTGTACGGGGGGATAATTCACCCCTCCACTTT. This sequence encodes CAWSVRGDNSPLHF.